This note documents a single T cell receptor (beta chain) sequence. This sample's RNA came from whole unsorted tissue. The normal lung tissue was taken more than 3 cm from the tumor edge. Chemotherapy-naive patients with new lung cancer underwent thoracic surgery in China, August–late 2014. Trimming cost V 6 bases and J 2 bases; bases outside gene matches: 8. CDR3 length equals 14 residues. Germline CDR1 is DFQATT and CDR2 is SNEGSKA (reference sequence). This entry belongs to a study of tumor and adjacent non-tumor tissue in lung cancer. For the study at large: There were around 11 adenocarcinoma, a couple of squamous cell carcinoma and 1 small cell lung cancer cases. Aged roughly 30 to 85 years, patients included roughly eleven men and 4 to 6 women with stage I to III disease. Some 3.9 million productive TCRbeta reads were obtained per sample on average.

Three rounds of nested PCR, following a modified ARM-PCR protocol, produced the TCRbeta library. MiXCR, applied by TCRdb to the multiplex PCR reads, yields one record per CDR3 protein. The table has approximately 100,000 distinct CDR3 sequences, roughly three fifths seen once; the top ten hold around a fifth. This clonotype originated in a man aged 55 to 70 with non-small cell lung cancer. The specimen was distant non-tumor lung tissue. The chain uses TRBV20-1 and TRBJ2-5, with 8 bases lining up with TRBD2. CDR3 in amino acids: CSAAGGGGQETQYF. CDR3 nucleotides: TGCAGTGCGGCTGGTGGCGGGGGGCAAGAGACCCAGTACTTC.